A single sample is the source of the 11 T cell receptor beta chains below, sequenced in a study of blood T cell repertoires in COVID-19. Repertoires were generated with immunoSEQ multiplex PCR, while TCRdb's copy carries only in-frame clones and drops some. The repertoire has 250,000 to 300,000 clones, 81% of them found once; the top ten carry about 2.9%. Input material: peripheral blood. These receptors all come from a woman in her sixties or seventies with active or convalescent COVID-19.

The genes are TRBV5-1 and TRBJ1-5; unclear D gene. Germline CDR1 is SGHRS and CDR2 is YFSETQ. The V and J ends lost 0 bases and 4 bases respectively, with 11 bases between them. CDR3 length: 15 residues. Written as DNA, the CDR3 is TGCGCCAGCAGCTTGGACGCCCGGCGGAATCAGCCCCAGCATTTT. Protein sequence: CASSLDARRNQPQHF.

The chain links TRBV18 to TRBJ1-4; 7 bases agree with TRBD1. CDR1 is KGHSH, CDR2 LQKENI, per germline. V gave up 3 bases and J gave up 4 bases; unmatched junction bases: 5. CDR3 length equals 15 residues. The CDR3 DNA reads TGTGCCAGCTCACCTGACAGGGCCGGTAATGAAAAACTGTTTTTT. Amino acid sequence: CASSPDRAGNEKLFF.

The CDR3: CASSLLSDTEAFF. In DNA form, the CDR3 reads TGTGCCAGCAGCTTATTGTCGGACACTGAAGCTTTCTTT. The chain uses TRBV5-8 and TRBJ1-1; D not resolved. This CDR3 spans 13 amino acids. V shed 2 bases and J shed 3 bases, with 8 bases lying between them. Germline V CDR1 and CDR2: SGHTS, YDEGEE. The variable domain in full, completed from reference TRBV5-8 and TRBJ1-1, reads EAGVTQSPTHLIKTRGQQATLRCSPISGHTSVYWYQQALGLGLQFLLWYDEGEERNRGNFPPRFSGRQFPNYSSELNVNALELEDSALYLCASSLLSDTEAFFGQGTRLTVV.

As DNA, the CDR3 is TGTGCCAGCTCCATTCGACAGGGGGAGGACACCGGGGAGCTGTTTTTT. It specifies CASSIRQGEDTGELFF. V and J are TRBV18 and TRBJ2-2; TRBD1 aligns across 9 bases. Germline CDR1 reads KGHSH; CDR2 reads LQKENI. The CDR3 is 16 amino acids. Trimming took 6 bases from V and 3 from J; bases not matched to a gene: 8.

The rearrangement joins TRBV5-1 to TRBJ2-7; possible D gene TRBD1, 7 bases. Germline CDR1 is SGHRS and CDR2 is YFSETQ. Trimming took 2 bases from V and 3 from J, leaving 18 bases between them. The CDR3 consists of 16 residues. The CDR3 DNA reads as TGCGCCAGCAGCTTCTCCTCCCAGGGGGGCAACTACGAGCAGTACTTC. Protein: CASSFSSQGGNYEQYF.

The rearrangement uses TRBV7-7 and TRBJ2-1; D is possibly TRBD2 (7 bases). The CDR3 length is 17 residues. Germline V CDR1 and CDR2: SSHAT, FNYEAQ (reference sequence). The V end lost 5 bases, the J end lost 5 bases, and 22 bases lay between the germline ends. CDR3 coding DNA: TGTGCCAGCAGCCCCGATTGGGGGGGGGCGATACACAATGAGCAGTTCTTC. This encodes CASSPDWGGAIHNEQFF.

CDR3 in DNA: TGTGCTAGTGGCCGGAATCAGGGGGGGAACACCGGGGAGCTGTTTTTT. Translated, it gives CASGRNQGGNTGELFF. The J gene is TRBJ2-2, the V gene TRBV12-5, with D maybe TRBD1 (7 bases). Trimming cost V 6 bases and J 1 base, with 15 bases left between them. Germline assignment: CDR1 LGHNT and CDR2 FRNRAP. The CDR3 covers 16 residues.

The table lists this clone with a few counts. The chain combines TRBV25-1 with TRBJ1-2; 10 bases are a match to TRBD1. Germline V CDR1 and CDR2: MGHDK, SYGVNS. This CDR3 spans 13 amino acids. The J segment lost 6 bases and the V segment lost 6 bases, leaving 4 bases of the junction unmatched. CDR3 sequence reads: CASRTGGEHGYTF. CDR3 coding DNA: TGTGCCAGCAGGACAGGGGGCGAACATGGCTACACCTTC.

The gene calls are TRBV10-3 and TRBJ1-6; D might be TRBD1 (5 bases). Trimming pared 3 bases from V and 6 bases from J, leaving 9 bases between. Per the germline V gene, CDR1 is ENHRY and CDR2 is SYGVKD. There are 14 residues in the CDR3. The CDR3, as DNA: TGTGCCATCAGTGAAGGGGCAACTAATTCACCCCTCCACTTT. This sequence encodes CAISEGATNSPLHF.

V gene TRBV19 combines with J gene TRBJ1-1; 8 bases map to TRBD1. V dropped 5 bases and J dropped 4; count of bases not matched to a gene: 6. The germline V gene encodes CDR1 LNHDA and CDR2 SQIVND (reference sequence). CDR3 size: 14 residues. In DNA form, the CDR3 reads TGTGCCAGTAGTGGACAGGGAAGGAGCACTGAAGCTTTCTTT. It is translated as CASSGQGRSTEAFF.

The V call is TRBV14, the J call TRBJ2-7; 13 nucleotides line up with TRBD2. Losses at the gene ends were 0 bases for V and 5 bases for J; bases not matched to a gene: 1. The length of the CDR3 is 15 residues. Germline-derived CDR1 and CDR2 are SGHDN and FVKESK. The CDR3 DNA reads TGTGCCAGCAGCCAAGAACTAGCGGGGGGGGACGAGCAGTACTTC. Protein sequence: CASSQELAGGDEQYF.